This T cell receptor beta chain was recorded in a study of blood T cell repertoires in COVID-19. The length of the CDR3 is 15 residues. V was shortened by 1 base and J by 0 bases, with 9 bases between the two germline ends. Germline V lookup: CDR1 SGDLS, CDR2 YYNGEE. Using immunoSEQ multiplex PCR, the repertoire was profiled, and TCRdb retains in-frame clones only, with some absent. The sample consists of approximately 340,000 clones, around 90% of them appearing once. The V gene is TRBV9, the J gene TRBJ2-3, with D perhaps matching TRBD2 (5 bases). The clonotype was recovered from a man aged 25 to 45 with COVID-19, enrolled during active disease. Specimen: peripheral blood. CDR3: CASSVSSGSTDTQYF. The CDR3 DNA reads TGTGCCAGCAGCGTATCCAGCGGTAGCACAGATACGCAGTATTTT.